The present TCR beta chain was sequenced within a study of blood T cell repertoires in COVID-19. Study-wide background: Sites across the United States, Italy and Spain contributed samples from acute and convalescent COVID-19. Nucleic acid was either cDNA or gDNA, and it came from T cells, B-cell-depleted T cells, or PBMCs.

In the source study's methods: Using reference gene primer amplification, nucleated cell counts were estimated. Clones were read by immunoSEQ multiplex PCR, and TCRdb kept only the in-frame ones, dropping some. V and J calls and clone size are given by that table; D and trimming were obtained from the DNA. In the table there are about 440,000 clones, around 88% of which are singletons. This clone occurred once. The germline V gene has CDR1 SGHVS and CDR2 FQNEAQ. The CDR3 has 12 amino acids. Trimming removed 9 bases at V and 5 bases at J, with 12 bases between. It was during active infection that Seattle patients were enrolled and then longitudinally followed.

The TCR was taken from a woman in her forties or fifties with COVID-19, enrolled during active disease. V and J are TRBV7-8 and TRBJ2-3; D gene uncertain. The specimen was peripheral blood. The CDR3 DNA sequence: TGTGCCAGTGTCCCGCGTAGAGATACGCAGTATTTT. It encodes CASVPRRDTQYF.